Listed below are T cell receptor beta chains from one sample, sequenced in a study of blood T cells in healthy people across ages. TCRdb re-called the 5' RACE reads through MiXCR, storing one row per CDR3 protein. The table includes around 990,000 distinct CDR3 sequences, about two fifths detected once. Sequenced material: blood. Receptor source: a man aged 18 to 30 in good health. Both conserved end residues are part of each CDR3. The D gene is left open where the match is weak. Rows give clone size only sometimes, using once, few, many, or a class for an expanded clone.

>TRBJ2-5|NA|TRBV20-1|NA
CSARDFRSQETQYF
TGCAGTGCTAGAGATTTCCGGTCCCAAGAGACCCAGTACTTC
>TRBJ1-3|once|TRBV5-1|NA
CASRPTGPGNTIYF
TGCGCCAGCAGGCCGACAGGACCTGGAAACACCATATATTTT
>TRBJ2-3|few|TRBV7-8|NA
CASSLVGTSNTDTQYF
TGTGCCAGCAGCTTAGTAGGCACATCTAACACAGATACGCAGTATTTT
>TRBJ1-1|NA|TRBV7-9|NA
CASSDNGAEAFF
TGTGCCAGCAGCGATAACGGCGCTGAAGCTTTCTTT
>TRBJ2-5|NA|TRBV9|NA
CASSKPTEYNEQYF
TGTGCCAGCAGTAAGCCCACTGAATACAATGAGCAGTACTTC
>TRBJ2-3|NA|TRBV28|NA
CASSPRDLPTDTQYF
TGTGCCAGCAGTCCCCGGGATCTACCCACAGATACGCAGTATTTT
>TRBJ2-5|NA|TRBV29-1|TRBD2
CSVGAGGFRETQYF
TGCAGCGTTGGGGCGGGGGGCTTCCGTGAGACCCAGTACTTC
>TRBJ1-1|once|TRBV20-1|NA
CSATRLRGTEAFF
TGCAGTGCTACTAGGCTCCGAGGGACTGAAGCTTTCTTT
>TRBJ1-5|few|TRBV4-1|NA
CASSLTDRSNQPQHF
TGCGCCAGCAGCCTAACAGACCGGAGCAATCAGCCCCAGCATTTT
>TRBJ1-1|NA|TRBV10-3|NA
CAITERQLNTEAFF
TGTGCCATCACCGAACGACAGCTGAACACTGAAGCTTTCTTT
>TRBJ1-2|few|TRBV28|TRBD1
CASSLDFGTGNYGYTF
TGTGCCAGCAGTTTGGATTTCGGGACAGGGAACTATGGCTACACCTTC
>TRBJ2-7|NA|TRBV10-3|NA
CAIRRGNSYEQYF
TGTGCCATCAGGCGGGGCAACTCCTACGAGCAGTACTTC
>TRBJ2-1|many|TRBV20-1|NA
CSARAFTTNEQFF
TGCAGTGCTAGAGCATTTACGACCAATGAGCAGTTCTTC
>TRBJ1-3|few|TRBV20-1|NA
CSARGESGGNTIYF
TGCAGTGCTAGGGGGGAGTCCGGTGGAAACACCATATATTTT
>TRBJ1-5|NA|TRBV9|TRBD1
CASSPSPGTENPGENQPQHF
TGTGCCAGCAGCCCCTCGCCCGGGACAGAGAATCCGGGGGAAAATCAGCCCCAGCATTTT
>TRBJ2-7|NA|TRBV6-5|TRBD2
CASSSTGGAYEQYF
TGTGCCAGCAGTTCCACGGGGGGGGCCTACGAGCAGTACTTC
>TRBJ1-2|few|TRBV20-1|TRBD1
CSAREQGRNGYGYTF
TGCAGTGCTAGAGAACAGGGGAGAAACGGCTATGGCTACACCTTC
>TRBJ1-2|NA|TRBV16|NA
CASSQVQERSYTF
TGTGCCAGCAGCCAAGTCCAAGAGCGGAGCTACACCTTC
>TRBJ2-1|NA|TRBV19|NA
CASSETGPLSEQFF
TGTGCCAGTAGTGAAACAGGGCCACTTAGCGAGCAGTTCTTC
>TRBJ2-1|NA|TRBV27|TRBD2
CASSMLNSGTSFSNEQFF
TGTGCCAGCAGTATGCTAAATTCCGGGACTAGCTTTTCAAATGAGCAGTTCTTC
>TRBJ1-1|NA|TRBV12-3/TRBV12-4|TRBD1
CASSLQGTVNTEAFF
TGTGCCAGCAGTTTACAAGGGACAGTGAACACTGAAGCTTTCTTT
>TRBJ2-5|NA|TRBV12-3/TRBV12-4|NA
CASSPKETKYF
TGTGCCAGCAGTCCGAAAGAGACCAAGTACTTC
>TRBJ2-3|NA|TRBV10-3|TRBD2
CAISAGQGGGLDTQYF
TGTGCCATCAGTGCTGGGCAGGGCGGGGGGTTGGATACGCAGTATTTT
>TRBJ2-7|NA|TRBV7-2|NA
CASSFQTALTYEQYF
TGTGCCAGCAGCTTCCAGACAGCCCTTACCTACGAGCAGTACTTC
>TRBJ2-1|NA|TRBV20-1|TRBD2
CSARAKRGQETQFF
TGCAGTGCTAGAGCGAAGCGGGGGCAAGAGACCCAGTTCTTC
>TRBJ1-6|NA|TRBV20-1|TRBD1
CSVPGGTYNSPLHF
TGCAGCGTACCAGGGGGCACCTATAATTCACCCCTCCACTTT
>TRBJ2-3|NA|TRBV30|TRBD1
CAWSAGGSTDTQYF
TGTGCCTGGAGTGCAGGGGGTAGCACAGATACGCAGTATTTT
>TRBJ1-1|few|TRBV12-3/TRBV12-4|TRBD1
CASTRDRNTEAFF
TGTGCCAGCACCAGGGACAGGAACACTGAAGCTTTCTTT
>TRBJ1-2|NA|TRBV12-3/TRBV12-4|NA
CASSLAAPGNYGYTF
TGTGCCAGCAGTTTAGCCGCGCCCGGAAACTATGGCTACACCTTC
>TRBJ1-6|NA|TRBV6-6|NA
CASSSDLFVGSPLHF
TGTGCCAGCAGCTCGGACCTCTTTGTTGGTTCACCCCTCCACTTT
>TRBJ2-3|NA|TRBV6-6|TRBD2
CASSTTSGGAKDTQYF
TGTGCCAGCAGTACGACTAGCGGGGGGGCAAAAGATACGCAGTATTTT
>TRBJ1-1|few|TRBV12-3/TRBV12-4|NA
CASIPRAGSPEAFF
TGTGCCAGCATCCCTCGGGCAGGGAGCCCTGAAGCTTTCTTT
>TRBJ1-5|NA|TRBV20-1|NA
CSANDRGGNQPQHF
TGCAGTGCCAACGACCGGGGTGGCAATCAGCCCCAGCATTTT
>TRBJ1-1|few|TRBV7-9|TRBD1
CASSPTTPGGNTEAFF
TGTGCCAGCAGCCCAACCACCCCAGGGGGTAACACTGAAGCTTTCTTT
>TRBJ2-3|NA|TRBV5-1|NA
CASSVDSKDTQYF
TGCGCCAGCAGCGTGGATAGCAAAGATACGCAGTATTTT
>TRBJ2-7|once|TRBV10-3|NA
CATRIYRDPGSYEQYF
TGTGCCACCAGGATTTACAGGGACCCGGGCTCCTACGAGCAGTACTTC
>TRBJ1-2|NA|TRBV7-2|NA
CASSWGVTVSCGYSF
TGTGCCAGCAGCTGGGGGGTGACAGTATCCTGTGGCTACTCCTTC
>TRBJ1-4|NA|TRBV5-1|NA
CASSWEGPDEKLFF
TGCGCCAGCAGCTGGGAGGGCCCCGATGAAAAACTGTTTTTT
>TRBJ2-5|NA|TRBV20-1|TRBD1
CSAWDRGWETQYF
TGCAGTGCTTGGGACAGGGGGTGGGAGACCCAGTACTTC
>TRBJ2-1|few|TRBV5-1|NA
CASSLAHSYNEQFF
TGCGCCAGCAGCTTGGCCCACAGTTACAATGAGCAGTTCTTC
>TRBJ2-5|NA|TRBV6-2/TRBV6-3|NA
CASRGWPLSSNEQYF
TGTGCCAGCAGGGGTTGGCCCCTTTCTAGCAATGAGCAGTACTTC
>TRBJ2-1|NA|TRBV5-1|TRBD1
CASSLGQGYNERFF
TGCGCCAGCAGCTTGGGACAGGGCTACAATGAGCGGTTCTTC
>TRBJ2-5|NA|TRBV12-3/TRBV12-4|NA
CASRVQGHETQYF
TGTGCCAGCAGGGTACAGGGTCATGAGACCCAGTACTTC
>TRBJ1-1|few|TRBV28|NA
CASSPPPSRWRTEAFF
TGTGCCAGCAGCCCCCCTCCGTCGAGGTGGCGCACTGAAGCTTTCTTT
>TRBJ2-3|few|TRBV12-3/TRBV12-4|TRBD1
CASSSGPQGADTQYF
TGTGCCAGCAGTTCGGGTCCTCAGGGGGCAGATACGCAGTATTTT